This TCR beta chain came from a study of T cells in Graves' hyperthyroidism and ophthalmopathy. This clonotype was seen a few times. Uncontrolled infection, other autoimmune disease, pregnancy and lactation each barred patients from inclusion. Using RNA transcripts as the source, TCR beta CDR3 regions were amplified. In the first-round RT-PCR of the TCR CDR3, the HTBI primer set was used. Each CDR3 protein gets one entry after TCRdb re-called the multiplex PCR reads with MiXCR. This table has 450,000 to 700,000 distinct CDR3 sequences, roughly 46% appearing once. The CDR3 is 12 amino acids. Germline CDR1 and CDR2: SQVTM and ANQGSEA. Deletions cut 7 bases from V and 9 bases from J, with 19 bases between.

The sequence came from an adult woman with Graves' disease, either hyperthyroidism or ophthalmopathy (not recorded which). Material: peripheral blood or thyroid tissue (not recorded which). The chain joins TRBV29-1 to TRBJ2-7; tentative D call: TRBD1 (6 bases). In nucleotides, the CDR3 is TGCAGCGCTAAGACAGGACTCGCGGTGCAGTACTTC. Amino acids: CSAKTGLAVQYF.